This T cell receptor (beta chain) is drawn from a study of blood T cell repertoires in COVID-19. The CDR3 contains 14 residues. Germline lookup yields CDR1 SGHRS and CDR2 YFSETQ. Trimming removed 0 bases from V and 2 bases from J, with 8 bases in between. Original processing notes: Quantification of nucleated cells was approximated via reference gene primer amplification. Some clones are missing from TCRdb's copy, which holds only in-frame ones; the method was immunoSEQ multiplex PCR. Clone size and the V and J calls come from that table; the DNA yielded D and trimming. Of hundreds of thousands of clones detected, about 90% appear once; the ten largest clones hold around 10%.

The sequence was collected from a woman aged 25 to 39 with COVID-19, enrolled during active disease. Sequencing input: peripheral blood. This chain uses TRBV5-1 with TRBJ2-5; D is perhaps TRBD2 (6 bases). Here the CDR3 reads CASSLVGTQETQYF. CDR3 sequence (DNA): TGCGCCAGCAGCTTGGTGGGGACTCAAGAGACCCAGTACTTC. Supplemented by reference TRBV5-1 and TRBJ2-5, the full variable domain reads KAGVTQTPRYLIKTRGQQVTLSCSPISGHRSVSWYQQTPGQGLQFLFEYFSETQRNKGNFPGRFSGRQFSNSRSEMNVSTLELGDSALYLCASSLVGTQETQYFGPGTRLLVL.